The rows below give T cell receptor beta chains drawn from one sample of a study of metastatic and nonmetastatic thyroid tumors. With MiXCR, TCRdb called clones anew from the PCR reads. The table includes about 49,000 clones, 4% detected once. The sequenced sample was blood. The receptors come from a female donor with papillary thyroid cancer or a benign thyroid nodule (not recorded which). Some clones in this sample may be carry-over from other donors' samples. CDR3s leave out the opening cysteine and the closing phenylalanine or tryptophan. The order of the fields is V gene, J gene, CDR3 protein.

TRBV5-5	TRBJ1-5	ASTETTGPQPQH
TRBV4-1	TRBJ2-2	ASSPSPFDRNTGELF
TRBV20-1	TRBJ2-1	SARIAGSSYNEQF
TRBV6-1	TRBJ2-1	ASSEKPAAYNEQF
TRBV27	TRBJ1-2	ASTWLARTVGGGSTLGYT
TRBV29-1	TRBJ2-7	SVELAGSYEQY
TRBV6-1	TRBJ2-7	ASTPGREITFEQY
TRBV27	TRBJ2-1	ASRLGTSGRDEQF
TRBV10-2	TRBJ1-5	ASSDSHSNQPQH
TRBV6-2/TRBV6-3	TRBJ1-5	ASSSDTYSNQPQH
TRBV20-1	TRBJ1-4	IARGPNEKLF
TRBV7-2	TRBJ2-2	ASSLVGRASAGELF
TRBV5-1	TRBJ2-2	ASSSANTGELF
TRBV6-2/TRBV6-3	TRBJ2-6	ASSLGASGANVLT
TRBV5-1	TRBJ1-1	ASSPLTATEAF
TRBV6-2/TRBV6-3	TRBJ2-2	ASSRLMVTGELF
TRBV6-1	TRBJ1-2	ASSLQAPNYGYT
TRBV10-2	TRBJ1-5	ASSESNGGLGQPQH
TRBV12-3/TRBV12-4	TRBJ1-2	ASSTGGHDYGYT
TRBV6-2/TRBV6-3	TRBJ2-3	ASGLAGTDTQY
TRBV27	TRBJ2-5	ASRDGGPQETQY
TRBV12-3/TRBV12-4	TRBJ2-7	ASSFWDRPYEQY
TRBV10-3	TRBJ1-2	AISAGTGVPKYGYT
TRBV7-3	TRBJ2-1	ASSLIPGALRNEQF